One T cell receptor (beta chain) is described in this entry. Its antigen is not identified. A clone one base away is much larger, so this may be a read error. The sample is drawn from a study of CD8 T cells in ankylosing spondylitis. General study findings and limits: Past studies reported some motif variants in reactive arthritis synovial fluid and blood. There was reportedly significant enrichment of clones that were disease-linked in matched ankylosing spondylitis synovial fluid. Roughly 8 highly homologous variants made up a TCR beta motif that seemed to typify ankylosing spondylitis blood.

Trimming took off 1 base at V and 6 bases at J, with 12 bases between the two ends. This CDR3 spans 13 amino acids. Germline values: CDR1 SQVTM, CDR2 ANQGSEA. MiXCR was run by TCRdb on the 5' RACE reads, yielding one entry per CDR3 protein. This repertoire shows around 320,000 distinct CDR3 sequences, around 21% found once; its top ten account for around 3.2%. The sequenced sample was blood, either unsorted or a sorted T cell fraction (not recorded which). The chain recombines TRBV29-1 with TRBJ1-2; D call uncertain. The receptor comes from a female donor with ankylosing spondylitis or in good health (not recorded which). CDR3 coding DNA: TGCAGCGTTGAAGTGGGCCGAGGGAATGGCTACACCTTC. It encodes CSVEVGRGNGYTF.